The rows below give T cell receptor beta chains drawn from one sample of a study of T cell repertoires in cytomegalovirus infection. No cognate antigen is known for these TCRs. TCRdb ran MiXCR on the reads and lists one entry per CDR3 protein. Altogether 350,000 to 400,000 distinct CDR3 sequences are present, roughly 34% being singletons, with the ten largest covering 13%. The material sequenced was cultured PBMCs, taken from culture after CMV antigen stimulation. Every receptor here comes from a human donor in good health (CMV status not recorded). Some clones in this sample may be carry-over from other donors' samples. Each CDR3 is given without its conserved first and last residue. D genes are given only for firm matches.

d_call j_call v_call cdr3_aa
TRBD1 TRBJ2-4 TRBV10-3 AISSSRDSKNIQY
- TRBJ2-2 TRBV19 ASSLGTASNTGELF
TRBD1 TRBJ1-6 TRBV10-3 AISESPGTGLNSPLH
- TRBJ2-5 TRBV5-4 ASSLRQGNEETQY
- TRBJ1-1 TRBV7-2 ASSFGSMNTEAF
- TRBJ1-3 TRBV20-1 SARDRIGGPRNTIY
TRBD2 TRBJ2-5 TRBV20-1 SARDNPGLAGQEETQY
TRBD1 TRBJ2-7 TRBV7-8 ASSLGFQGVGEQY
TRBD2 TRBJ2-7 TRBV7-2 ASSLELTSSYEQY
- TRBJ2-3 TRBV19 ASSIERTDTQY
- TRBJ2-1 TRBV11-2 ASSPWGGGADTYNEQF
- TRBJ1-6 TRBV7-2 ASTLQGPSGSPLH
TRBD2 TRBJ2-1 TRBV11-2 ASSKTGTSGSPGGQF
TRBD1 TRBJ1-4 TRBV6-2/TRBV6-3 ASSYVIRHGTDYEKLF
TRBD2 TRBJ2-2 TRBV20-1 SARRPSGRAFAGELF
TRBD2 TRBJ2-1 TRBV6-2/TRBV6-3 ASSRRLAGGPPEQF
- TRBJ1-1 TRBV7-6 ASSPGLGREKMNTEAF
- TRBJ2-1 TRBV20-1 SIYRRVNNEQF
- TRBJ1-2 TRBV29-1 SVDRGNYGYT
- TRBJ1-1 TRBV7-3 ASSLGGTEAL
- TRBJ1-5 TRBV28 ASSSSARDGQPQH
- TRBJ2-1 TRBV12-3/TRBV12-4 ASSLRSSGEQF
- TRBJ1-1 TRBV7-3 ASSLRRGLNTEAF
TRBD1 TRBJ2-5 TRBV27 ASSTGTGRSETQY
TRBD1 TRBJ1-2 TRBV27 ASSYRGRGYGYT
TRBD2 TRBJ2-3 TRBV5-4 ASSGTGTSGTDTQY
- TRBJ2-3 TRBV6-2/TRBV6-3 ASRPGTDPDTQY
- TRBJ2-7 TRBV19 ASSRWVADDEQY
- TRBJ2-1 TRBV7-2 ASLGPGWNEQF
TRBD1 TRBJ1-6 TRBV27 ASSAYRGPPYNSPLH
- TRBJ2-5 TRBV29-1 SVVGGQETQY
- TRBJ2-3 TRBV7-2 ASSPLGRIDTQY
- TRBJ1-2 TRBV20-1 SARGTFGGYT
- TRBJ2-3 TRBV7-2 ASGASGRPTDTQY
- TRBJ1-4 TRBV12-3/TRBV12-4 ASSMITNEKLF
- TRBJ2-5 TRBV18 ASSPSRGQETQY
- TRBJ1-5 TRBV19 ASSMIVTRPIQPQH
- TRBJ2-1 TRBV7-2 ASSLARGRGDDEQF
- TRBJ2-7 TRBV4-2 ASSQVLSEQY
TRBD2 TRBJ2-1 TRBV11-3 ASSLDGTSGSGSYNEQF
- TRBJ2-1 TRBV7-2 ASSTLVALGNEQF